These T cell receptor beta chains were read from a single sample in a study of T cell changes during pregnancy in multiple sclerosis. Repertoires were generated with immunoSEQ multiplex PCR, while TCRdb's copy carries only in-frame clones and drops some. The data contain 25,000 to 30,000 clones, more than 75% of them singletons. The source was CD8+ T cells from peripheral blood mononuclear cells, collected after pregnancy. These receptor sequences come from a female donor with multiple sclerosis, enrolled in a pregnancy study. CDR3s include the opening cysteine and the closing phenylalanine or tryptophan. Each record gives: V gene, D gene, CDR3 protein. A D gene is named only where the DNA matches it firmly.

TRBV7-8 - CASSFSPVEQPQHF
TRBV30 - CAWSWGPSFTDTQYF
TRBV5-6 - CASSLVLSYEQYF
TRBV6-4 TRBD2 CASSTSGGDYNEQFF
TRBV29-1 TRBD1 CSVEGRDRTQETQYF
TRBV12-5 - CASGTRGGGHREDTEAFF
TRBV19 - CASSMEGPKTEAFF
TRBV30 - CAWSTAYEQYF
TRBV27 TRBD2 CASSFQRGGEDTQYF
TRBV11-2 TRBD1 CASKTDRVGQYF
TRBV10-3 - CAISEYEEAFF
TRBV4-3 - CASSRGGLADTQYF
TRBV30 - CAWPPPQGGELFF
TRBV4-2 TRBD1 CASGQGDRSNEKLFF
TRBV6-4 - CASSDGHSPGEAFF
TRBV4-1 - CASSRAWGSGTGELFF
TRBV7-9 - CASIDSTGGDEQYF
TRBV5-1 - CASSWTVAEGVYEQYF
TRBV27 TRBD1 CASSFSTGGFYGYTF
TRBV27 - CASSLLGGYEQYF
TRBV28 - CASSLSPLGQMHSYEQYF
TRBV13 - CASSLAGWNTEAFF
TRBV7-9 TRBD1 CASSSPSRGDTEAFF
TRBV27 TRBD1 CASSQQGADTQYF
TRBV10-1 - CASSETGSTEAFF
TRBV6-5 - CASRPRIFSNQPQHF
TRBV6-1 TRBD1 CASSATGGGVGGYTF
TRBV4-3 - CASSARASPGEQFF
TRBV4-1 - CASSLQPLGSEQYF
TRBV6-5 - CASNPTEADTQYF
TRBV7-9 TRBD2 CASSLIGRGVYNEQFF
TRBV7-9 - CASSSGVDEQYF
TRBV6-6 - CASNWDTNQPQHF
TRBV28 - CASVPSTGSNTGELFF
TRBV5-5 TRBD1 CASSLGPGQGAQPQHF
TRBV4-1 - CASSQEGVSFYNEQFF
TRBV15 - CATSRDMGGKEKLFF
TRBV5-6 TRBD2 CASSPLDGGAQETQYF
TRBV19 - CASSIITADTQYF
TRBV6-1 - CASSESKEGPTEAFF
TRBV30 TRBD1 CAWMTGWTEAFF
TRBV4-3 - CASSQAGVYNEQFF
TRBV13 - CASSFQGITTEAFF
TRBV19 TRBD1 CASSMGDRDYEQYF
TRBV6-1 TRBD1 CASSERAGTGSYEQYF
TRBV7-9 - CASSHPPGQGSGYTF
TRBV10-3 TRBD1 CAISESLWQGADGNTIYF
TRBV6-4 TRBD1 CASSDGTGGGYGYTF
TRBV5-6 - CASSLGAPGELFF
TRBV7-9 TRBD1 CASSSDRDITGELFF
TRBV6-5 - CASSYVGRDQPQHF
TRBV11-2 - CASSFPDYLQSTGELFF
TRBV15 TRBD2 CATGERGGTDTQYF
TRBV11-2 TRBD1 CASSPLTGPAGNTIYF
TRBV10-2 TRBD2 CASSDSGLVGEQYF
TRBV4-1 TRBD1 CASSQEGRQGAEAFF
TRBV11-2 - CASSDIVEGRSRETQYF
TRBV2 TRBD2 CASSVSGGALEQFF
TRBV19 - CASSIDLEGGGSVGYTF
TRBV6-4 TRBD1 CASSDGTGDNSPLHF